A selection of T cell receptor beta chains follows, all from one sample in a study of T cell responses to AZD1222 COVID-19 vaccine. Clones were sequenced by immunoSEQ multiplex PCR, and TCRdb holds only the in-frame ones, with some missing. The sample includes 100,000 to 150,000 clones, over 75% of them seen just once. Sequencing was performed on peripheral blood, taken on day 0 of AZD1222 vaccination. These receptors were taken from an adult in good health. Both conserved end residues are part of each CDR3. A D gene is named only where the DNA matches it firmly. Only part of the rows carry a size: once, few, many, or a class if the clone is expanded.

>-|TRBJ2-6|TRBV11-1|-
CASSLGASTGANVLTF
TGTGCCAGCAGCTTAGGGGCGAGTACCGGGGCCAACGTCCTGACTTTC
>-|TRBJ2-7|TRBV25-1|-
CASSVDSLYEQYF
TGTGCCAGCAGTGTGGACAGCCTCTACGAGCAGTACTTC
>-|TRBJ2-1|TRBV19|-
CASTIGRKNNEQFF
TGTGCCAGTACAATAGGCAGAAAAAACAATGAGCAGTTCTTC
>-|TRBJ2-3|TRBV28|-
CASSSPEGFWRDTQYF
TGTGCCAGCAGTTCTCCGGAAGGGTTCTGGAGAGATACGCAGTATTTT
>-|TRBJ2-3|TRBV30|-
CAWSVVDTRTDTQYF
TGTGCCTGGAGTGTAGTGGACACCCGCACAGATACGCAGTATTTT
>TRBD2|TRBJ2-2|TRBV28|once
CASSPAGGRPNTGELFF
TGTGCCAGCAGCCCCGCCGGGGGGAGGCCGAACACCGGGGAGCTGTTTTTT
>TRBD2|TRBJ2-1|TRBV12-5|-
CASGLALQTGLAGGVEQFF
TGTGCTAGTGGTTTGGCCCTTCAAACGGGACTAGCGGGGGGGGTTGAGCAGTTCTTC
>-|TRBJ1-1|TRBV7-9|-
CASRQGVSEAFF
TGTGCCAGCAGACAAGGGGTGTCAGAGGCTTTCTTT
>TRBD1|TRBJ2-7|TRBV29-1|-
CSGGTGGGYEQYF
TGCAGCGGGGGGACAGGGGGTGGCTACGAGCAGTACTTC
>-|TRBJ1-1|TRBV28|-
CASSLGDTMNTEAFF
TGTGCCAGCAGTTTAGGGGACACGATGAACACTGAAGCTTTCTTT
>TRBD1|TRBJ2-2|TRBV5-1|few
CASSFQGDTGELFF
TGCGCCAGCAGCTTCCAGGGGGATACCGGGGAGCTGTTTTTT
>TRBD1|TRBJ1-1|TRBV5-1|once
CASRKTGTGVPNTEAFF
TGCGCCAGCAGGAAGACCGGGACAGGGGTGCCGAACACTGAAGCTTTCTTT
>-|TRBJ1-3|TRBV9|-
CASSLTLGPTSGNTIYF
TGTGCCAGCAGCTTGACACTCGGGCCCACGTCTGGAAACACCATATATTTT
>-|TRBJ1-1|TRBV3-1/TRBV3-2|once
CASSYGDEAFF
TGTGCCAGCAGTTACGGGGATGAAGCTTTCTTT
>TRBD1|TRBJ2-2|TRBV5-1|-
CASSLWDSNTGELFF
TGCGCCAGCAGCTTATGGGACAGTAACACCGGGGAGCTGTTTTTT
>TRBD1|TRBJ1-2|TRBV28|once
CASSLRTGDGYTF
TGTGCCAGCAGTTTACGGACAGGGGATGGCTACACCTTC
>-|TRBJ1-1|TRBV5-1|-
CASTTGTTSEAFF
TGCGCCAGCACCACCGGGACAACGAGTGAAGCTTTCTTT
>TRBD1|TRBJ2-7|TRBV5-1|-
CASSLGQGAYEQYF
TGCGCCAGCAGCTTGGGGCAGGGGGCTTACGAGCAGTACTTC
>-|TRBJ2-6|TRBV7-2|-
CASSFRDSYSGANVLTF
TGTGCCAGCAGCTTTCGAGACAGCTACTCTGGGGCCAACGTCCTGACTTTC
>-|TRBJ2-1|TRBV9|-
CASSVPGEEQFF
TGTGCCAGCAGCGTCCCAGGGGAAGAGCAGTTCTTC
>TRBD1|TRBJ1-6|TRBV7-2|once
CASSLGQARALHF
TGTGCCAGCAGCTTGGGACAGGCGAGAGCCCTCCACTTT
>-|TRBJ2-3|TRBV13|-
CASSSGLTTDTQYF
TGTGCCAGCAGCTCAGGACTTACCACAGATACGCAGTATTTT
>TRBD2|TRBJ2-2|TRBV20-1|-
CSASTLAGDPGELFF
TGCAGTGCTAGTACCCTAGCGGGAGATCCCGGGGAGCTGTTTTTT
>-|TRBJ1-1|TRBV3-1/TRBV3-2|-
CASSQALRGPNTEAFF
TGTGCCAGCAGCCAAGCGCTGAGGGGTCCGAACACTGAAGCTTTCTTT
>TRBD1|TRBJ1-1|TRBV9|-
CASSTTGVHTEAFF
TGTGCCAGCAGCACTACAGGGGTCCACACTGAAGCTTTCTTT
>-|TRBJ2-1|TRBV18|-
CASSPSGGAEQFF
TGTGCCAGCTCACCATCAGGCGGGGCTGAGCAGTTCTTC
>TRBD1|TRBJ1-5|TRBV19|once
CASSIRTGDQPQHF
TGTGCCAGTAGTATACGGACAGGGGACCAGCCCCAGCATTTT
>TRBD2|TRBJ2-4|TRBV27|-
CASSLTGGLAKNIQYF
TGTGCCAGCAGTTTAACGGGGGGTCTGGCCAAAAACATTCAGTACTTC
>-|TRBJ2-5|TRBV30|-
CAWSPQLQETQYF
TGTGCCTGGAGTCCTCAGCTCCAAGAGACCCAGTACTTC
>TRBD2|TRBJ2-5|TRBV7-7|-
CASSFGGQRGQETQYF
TGTGCTAGCAGCTTTGGTGGCCAGCGGGGCCAAGAGACCCAGTACTTC
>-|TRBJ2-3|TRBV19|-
CASSIGLLRGSTDTQYF
TGTGCCAGTAGTATAGGGCTTCTGAGGGGGAGCACAGATACGCAGTATTTT
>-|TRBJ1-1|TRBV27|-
CASTPRRENTEAFF
TGTGCCAGCACCCCTCGACGGGAGAACACTGAAGCTTTCTTT
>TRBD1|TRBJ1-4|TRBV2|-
CVGTEENEKLFF
TGTGTCGGGACAGAGGAAAATGAAAAACTGTTTTTT
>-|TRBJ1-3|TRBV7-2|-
CASTETPSSGNTIYF
TGTGCCAGCACCGAGACACCTTCCTCTGGAAACACCATATATTTT
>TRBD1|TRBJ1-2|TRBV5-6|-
CASSLDRGIFYGYTF
TGTGCCAGCAGCTTGGACAGGGGGATTTTCTATGGCTACACCTTC
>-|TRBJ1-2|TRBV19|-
CASSISYNYGYTF
TGTGCCAGTAGTATCTCCTATAACTATGGCTACACCTTC
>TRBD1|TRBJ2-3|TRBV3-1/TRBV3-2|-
CASSQDRGHTDTQYF
TGTGCCAGCAGCCAGGACAGGGGGCACACAGATACGCAGTATTTT
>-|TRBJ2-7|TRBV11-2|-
CASSLWEEQYF
TGTGCCAGCAGCTTATGGGAGGAGCAGTACTTC
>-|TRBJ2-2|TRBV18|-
CASSPVSSVNTGELFF
TGTGCCAGCTCACCGGTTTCGAGCGTGAACACCGGGGAGCTGTTTTTT
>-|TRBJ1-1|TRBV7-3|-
CASSLSQGFTEAFF
TGTGCCAGCAGCTTAAGCCAGGGGTTCACTGAAGCTTTCTTT
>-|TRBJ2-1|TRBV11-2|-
CASVGTGEGYNEQFF
TGTGCCAGCGTCGGAACGGGGGAAGGCTACAATGAGCAGTTCTTC
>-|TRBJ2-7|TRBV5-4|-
CASSLSASYEQYF
TGTGCCAGCAGCTTGTCCGCTTCCTACGAGCAGTACTTC
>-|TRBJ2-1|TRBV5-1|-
CASSFGMLRGVVYNEQFF
TGCGCCAGCAGCTTTGGGATGCTTCGGGGAGTGGTCTACAATGAGCAGTTCTTC
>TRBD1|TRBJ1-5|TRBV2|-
CASSELGQPNQPQHF
TGTGCCAGCAGTGAATTGGGACAGCCCAATCAGCCCCAGCATTTT
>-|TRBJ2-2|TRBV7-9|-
CASRAVPGELFF
TGTGCCAGCAGAGCGGTGCCCGGGGAGCTGTTTTTT
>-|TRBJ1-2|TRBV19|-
CASTLQRGYYGYTF
TGTGCCAGTACGCTTCAAAGGGGCTACTATGGCTACACCTTC
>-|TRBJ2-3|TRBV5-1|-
CASSLALDTQYF
TGCGCCAGCAGCTTGGCCCTTGATACGCAGTATTTT
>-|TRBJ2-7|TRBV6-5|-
CASSSRASGGQGEQYF
TGTGCCAGCAGTTCCCGGGCCTCAGGAGGCCAGGGCGAGCAGTACTTC
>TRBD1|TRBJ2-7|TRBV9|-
CASSKNPGTGFYEQYF
TGTGCCAGCAGCAAAAATCCCGGGACAGGTTTCTACGAGCAGTACTTC
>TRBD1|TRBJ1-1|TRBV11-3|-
CASSTPRDSRTSEAFF
TGTGCCAGCAGCACCCCCCGGGACAGCCGGACGTCTGAAGCTTTCTTT
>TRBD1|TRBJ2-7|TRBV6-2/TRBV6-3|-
CASSYSRGTGTYEQYF
TGTGCCAGCAGTTACTCGAGAGGGACAGGGACCTACGAGCAGTACTTC
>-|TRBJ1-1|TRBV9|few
CASTKTAMGDTEAFF
TGTGCCAGCACTAAGACAGCCATGGGGGACACTGAAGCTTTCTTT
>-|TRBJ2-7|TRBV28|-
CASSPGGGPSSYEQYF
TGTGCCAGCAGTCCCGGCGGGGGCCCGAGCTCCTACGAGCAGTACTTC
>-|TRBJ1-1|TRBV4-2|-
CASSRHRYTEAFF
TGTGCCAGCAGCCGCCACAGGTACACTGAAGCTTTCTTT
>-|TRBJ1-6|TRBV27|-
CASSFRGGSPLHF
TGTGCCAGCAGTTTTAGGGGAGGATCACCCCTCCACTTT
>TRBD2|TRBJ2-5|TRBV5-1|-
CASSFGTSGFQETQYF
TGCGCCAGCAGCTTCGGGACTAGCGGGTTCCAAGAGACCCAGTACTTC
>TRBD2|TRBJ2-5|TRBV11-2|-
CASSRPGGRAGTQYF
TGTGCCAGCAGCCGGCCGGGGGGGAGGGCCGGGACCCAGTACTTC
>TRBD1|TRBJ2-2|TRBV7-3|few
CASSPGFQGANTGELFF
TGTGCCAGCAGCCCAGGTTTCCAGGGGGCGAACACCGGGGAGCTGTTTTTT
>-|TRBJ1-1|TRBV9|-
CASSVAIGAEAFF
TGTGCCAGCAGCGTAGCTATAGGGGCTGAAGCTTTCTTT